The rows below give T cell receptor beta chains drawn from one sample of a study of blood T cell repertoires in COVID-19. Sequencing was performed with immunoSEQ multiplex PCR; in TCRdb, only in-frame clones are kept and a portion is missing. The table lists about 300,000 clones, just under 90% of them singletons. What was sequenced was peripheral blood. These receptors were obtained from a woman in her 50s with COVID-19, enrolled during active disease. Both conserved end residues are part of each CDR3. A D gene is named only where the DNA matches it firmly. The size of a clone is reported for some rows only, either as once, few or many, or as a class for expanded clones.

abundance	v_gene	d_gene	j_gene	CDR3nt	CDR3aa
.	TRBV7-6	.	TRBJ1-1	TGTGCCAGCAGCTTAGGGGGGGAAACTGAAGCTTTCTTT	CASSLGGETEAFF
.	TRBV30	TRBD1	TRBJ1-1	TGTGCCTGGAGACCGGACAGGGTTACTGAAGCTTTCTTT	CAWRPDRVTEAFF
.	TRBV11-2	TRBD2	TRBJ2-7	TGTGCCAGCACCAAATGGGGGGCGGGAGGCTCCTACGAGCAGTACTTC	CASTKWGAGGSYEQYF
.	TRBV6-5	TRBD1	TRBJ1-2	TGTGCCAGCAGTCCGGGGACAGCGTTGAACTATGGCTACACCTTC	CASSPGTALNYGYTF
.	TRBV11-2	.	TRBJ2-3	TGTGCCAGCAGCATAACAGATACGCAGTATTTT	CASSITDTQYF
.	TRBV27	.	TRBJ2-7	TGTGCCAGCAGTTCCTCGACAGTCTCCTACGAGCAGTACTTC	CASSSSTVSYEQYF
.	TRBV5-1	TRBD1	TRBJ2-1	TGCGCCAGCAGCTTCACAGGGGAAATCAATGAGCAGTTCTTC	CASSFTGEINEQFF
.	TRBV7-6	TRBD1	TRBJ2-7	TGTGCCAGCAGCTTTGGACAGGGGGCGAGCACCGAGCAGTACTTC	CASSFGQGASTEQYF
.	TRBV30	.	TRBJ2-3	TGTGCCTGGAGTGATTTGGGGGGTGCGACAGATACGCAGTATTTT	CAWSDLGGATDTQYF
.	TRBV19	.	TRBJ1-1	TGTGCCAGTAGTATAGCCGGCGGGGGGGCGGCTGAAGCTTTCTTT	CASSIAGGGAAEAFF
.	TRBV4-2	.	TRBJ1-2	TGTGCCAGCAGCCAAGATCGGGGGGGGCCGAACTATGGCTACACCTTC	CASSQDRGGPNYGYTF
.	TRBV30	.	TRBJ2-7	TGTGCCTGGAGCAGGGGCCCAAGAAGCGAGCAGTACTTC	CAWSRGPRSEQYF
once	TRBV15	TRBD2	TRBJ2-7	TGTGCCACCGGAACTAGCGGGAGGTCCTACGAGCAGTACTTC	CATGTSGRSYEQYF
.	TRBV18	TRBD1	TRBJ2-5	TGTGCCAGCTCCCCGACAGGGAAACAAGAGACCCAGTACTTC	CASSPTGKQETQYF
.	TRBV6-2/TRBV6-3	TRBD2	TRBJ2-5	TGTGCCAGCAGTTACTCGATTTACGGGAGACTAGCTCTTCAAGAGACCCAGTACTTC	CASSYSIYGRLALQETQYF